Following are 17 T cell receptor beta chains from one sample sequenced in a study of identical twins' blood T cells. TCRdb fed the 5' RACE reads into MiXCR, producing one record per CDR3 protein. Here the sample spans 300,000 to 400,000 distinct CDR3 sequences, more than 25% being singletons. The source material was PBMCs. All receptors come from a woman aged 18 to 55 in good health.

This sequence joins TRBV10-3 and TRBJ1-1; TRBD1 agrees at 9 bases. V lost 6 bases and J lost 4; bases outside the gene matches: 3. CDR1 and CDR2 from the germline V gene are ENHRY and SYGVKD. CDR3 length equals 13 residues. This chain's CDR3 is CAIRDRGGTEAFF. The CDR3 DNA sequence: TGTGCCATCAGAGACAGGGGGGGCACTGAAGCTTTCTTT.

This clonotype was seen at least ten times. The V and J genes are TRBV5-1 and TRBJ1-1, with TRBD1 matching 7 bases. V lost 2 bases, J lost 1 base, and 2 bases stayed unmatched. CDR1 and CDR2 from the germline V gene are SGHRS and YFSETQ. The CDR3 loop spans 14 amino acids. The CDR3 sequence: CASSFQGENTEAFF. The CDR3 nucleotides read TGCGCCAGCAGCTTCCAGGGGGAGAACACTGAAGCTTTCTTT.

Only a few counts were recorded for this clonotype. The chain joins TRBV5-1 to TRBJ2-2; D is undetermined. The V and J ends lost 3 bases and 3 bases respectively, with 9 bases between them. This CDR3 spans 14 amino acids. The germline V gene has CDR1 SGHRS and CDR2 YFSETQ. CDR3 region: CASSSDRHTGELFF. CDR3 nucleotides: TGCGCCAGCAGCTCAGACCGTCACACCGGGGAGCTGTTTTTT.

J is TRBJ1-1 and V is TRBV12-3 or TRBV12-4; a possible D gene is TRBD1 (5 bases). The CDR3 has 14 residues. The V end was cut by 5 bases, the J end by 6 bases, with 16 bases between. CDR3 residues: CASSLTRVSAEAFF. The CDR3, as DNA: TGTGCCAGCAGTCTCACCAGGGTGTCGGCTGAAGCTTTCTTT.

The chain employs TRBV3-1 and TRBJ1-4; possibly TRBD1 for D (5 bases). Germline CDR1 LGHDT, CDR2 YNNKEL (reference sequence). The CDR3 has 16 residues. With 4 bases removed from V and 5 bases from J, the gap between germline ends came to 17 bases. CDR3 bases: TGTGCCAGCAGCCCCCTCCCCGGAGGGGCAAATGAAAAACTGTTTTTT. This translates into CASSPLPGGANEKLFF. The full variable domain, in which reference TRBV3-1 and TRBJ1-4 provide the parts outside the CDR3, is DTAVSQTPKYLVTQMGNDKSIKCEQNLGHDTMYWYKQDSKKFLKIMFSYNNKELIINETVPNRFSPKSPDKAHLNLHINSLELGDSAVYFCASSPLPGGANEKLFFGSGTQLSVL.

This clonotype was counted at least ten times. The V and J genes are TRBV21-1 and TRBJ1-1. TRBV21-1 is a listed pseudogene. This CDR3 has 15 residues. This CDR3 reads CASNTFTDNGTEAFF. CDR3 nucleotide sequence: TGTGCCAGCAACACTTTTACGGATAATGGAACTGAAGCTTTCTTT.

The chain recombines TRBV5-1 with TRBJ1-1, with D possibly matching TRBD1 (5 bases). CDR1 SGHRS and CDR2 YFSETQ come from the germline V gene. V shed 6 bases and J shed 1 base, with 16 bases lying between them. This CDR3 contains 15 residues. The CDR3: CASTRDGNRNTEAFF. For the CDR3, the DNA is TGCGCCAGCACCAGGGACGGGAACAGGAACACTGAAGCTTTCTTT.

This rearrangement joins TRBV5-5 to TRBJ1-5; tentatively, D is TRBD1 (5 bases). The CDR3 has 15 residues. CDR1 SGHKS and CDR2 YYEKEE come from the germline V gene (reference sequence). The ends were cut back, 0 bases at V and 6 bases at J, with 13 bases in the middle. The CDR3 DNA follows: TGTGCCAGCAGCTTGGTACCAGGGATAACTCAGCCCCAGCATTTT. Translation: CASSLVPGITQPQHF.

CDR3 in DNA: TGTGCCAGCAGCCGGTTGGGAGGGGGAGATCTCTACGAGCAGTACTTC. Residues: CASSRLGGGDLYEQYF. The V gene is TRBV5-5, the J gene TRBJ2-7; TRBD2 is a possible D gene (7 bases). The CDR3 contains 16 residues. CDR1 SGHKS and CDR2 YYEKEE come from the germline V gene (reference sequence). V lost 4 bases and J 3 bases, leaving 20 bases between the germline ends.

V is TRBV6-2 or TRBV6-3 and J is TRBJ2-7; D unresolved. This CDR3 comprises 14 residues. The V gene's germline CDR1 is MNHEY and CDR2 SVGEGT. Trimming removed 2 bases at V and 6 bases at J, with 14 bases between. The CDR3 region is CASSYGVASREQYF. CDR3 nucleotides: TGTGCCAGCAGTTACGGGGTTGCCTCCCGCGAGCAGTACTTC.

The rearrangement joins TRBV7-2 to TRBJ1-1; unclear D gene. The V gene's germline CDR1 is SGHTA and CDR2 FQGNSA. Trimming stripped 5 bases from V and 2 bases from J, with 24 bases between. The CDR3 is 18 residues long. CDR3 sequence: CASSRVRAHRVGNTEAFF. The CDR3, as DNA: TGTGCCAGCAGCCGGGTGAGGGCCCATAGGGTTGGTAACACTGAAGCTTTCTTT.

This clonotype was found a few times. J is TRBJ2-3 and V is TRBV5-1, with D perhaps TRBD1 (5 bases). Trimming removed 1 base at V and 5 bases at J, with 11 bases between. The germline V gene has CDR1 SGHRS and CDR2 YFSETQ. The CDR3 runs to 14 residues. In DNA, the CDR3 is TGCGCCAGCAGCTTGACAGGCGCCCAAGATACGCAGTATTTT. Translated, it gives CASSLTGAQDTQYF.

This clonotype was seen repeatedly, ten times or more. V usage is TRBV19 and J usage is TRBJ2-7; 9 bases match TRBD1. Per the germline V gene, CDR1 is LNHDA and CDR2 is SQIVND (reference sequence). The CDR3 is made up of 13 amino acids. V lost 9 bases, J lost 3 bases, and 6 bases stayed unmatched. CDR3 sequence reads: CASSRTGVYEQYF. DNA for the CDR3: TGTGCCAGCAGTCGGACAGGGGTCTACGAGCAGTACTTC.

A few counts support this clonotype. The chain couples TRBV11-2 to TRBJ1-4; D ambiguous. V lost 2 bases and J lost 3, with 7 bases in between. This CDR3 comprises 14 residues. In germline, CDR1 is SGHAT, CDR2 FQNNGV. The CDR3 reads CASSLQGSNEKLFF. In DNA form, the CDR3 reads TGTGCCAGCAGCTTACAAGGGTCTAATGAAAAACTGTTTTTT.

This clonotype has only a few counts. The CDR3 coding sequence is TGTGCCGGCCGACAGGAGAATCAGCCCCAGCATTTT. Translation: CAGRQENQPQHF. The rearrangement joins TRBV5-6 to TRBJ1-5; TRBD1 is a possible D gene (6 bases). V lost 10 bases, J lost 4 bases, and 12 bases lay in between. The CDR3 covers 12 residues. CDR1 and CDR2 (germline): SGHDT, YYEEEE.

The chain employs TRBV5-6 and TRBJ1-2; D remains ambiguous. This CDR3 comprises 11 residues. In germline, CDR1 is SGHDT, CDR2 YYEEEE. V gave up 4 bases and J gave up 7 bases, with 8 bases separating them. CDR3 amino acids: CASSRDLGYTF. CDR3 coding DNA: TGTGCCAGCAGCAGGGATCTTGGCTACACCTTC.

This clonotype was seen ten or more times. The rearrangement links TRBV5-1 to TRBJ1-5, with D possibly being TRBD1 (5 bases). Germline V CDR1 and CDR2: SGHRS, YFSETQ. The V end was cut by 0 bases, the J end by 5 bases, with 12 bases between. The CDR3 runs 15 residues. In DNA, the CDR3 is TGCGCCAGCAGCTTGGTCAGGGCGCAGGATCAGCCCCAGCATTTT. It yields the protein CASSLVRAQDQPQHF.